This T cell receptor beta chain was documented in a study of early T cells in non-severe SARS-CoV-2 infection (dated by TCRdb to the early 2020s). About the investigation overall: Bulk RNA from unsorted whole blood was used for TCR sequencing, so alpha and beta chains could not be paired.

In its sample, this clonotype was seen many times. The antigen it binds to is not known. No base quality values were provided; no much bigger clone lies one nucleotide off. The protocol used for the library was 5' RACE. TCRdb records NextSeq 500 as the sequencer. The TCR library protocol attached unique molecular identifiers to individual cDNA molecules to correct for sequencing error and PCR bias. TCR alpha and beta chains were both sequenced, and the abundances of alpha and beta sequences in each sample were closely correlated with each other. Under the source paper's analysis protocol: V gene, J gene and CDR3 annotation of TCR sequences was performed with Decombinator V4. TCRs were defined as expanded if a significant change between any two time points was detected under a Poisson model with p below 0.0001. TCR abundances were normalised to the total number of TCRs sequenced in each sample and reported as counts per million. TRAV1-2 paired with TRAJ12, TRAJ20 or TRAJ33 defined MAIT TCRs, while TRAV10 paired with TRAJ18 defined iNKT TCRs. VDJdb, accessed 1 November 2021, was searched for CMV, EBV and SARS-CoV-2 annotated TCRs, with TCRs annotated for multiple antigens excluded. The raw public reads went through TCRdb reprocessing: fastp at Q25, MiXCR clone calling, in-frame beta chains kept. Rows matching on CDR3 protein sequence are summarized as one entry with the most common DNA and genes. TCRdb, not the authors, supplied the V and J calls. The table for this sample lists 70,000 to 85,000 distinct CDR3 sequences; about 12% of them were counted only once. The ten largest clones take up around 2.4% of the sample.

Findings and caveats that apply to the study as a whole: VDJdb matching was skewed toward anti-spike CD8 responses and likely underestimated virus-specific expansions, missing private and CD4 specificities.

The study was a case-control design nested within a healthcare worker cohort in London, UK, with weekly nasopharyngeal swab PCR tests and blood sampling. Healthcare workers were enrolled in the week of the UK lockdown, from 23 to 31 March 2020, and were followed every week for up to roughly 16 weeks. Per the germline V gene, SGHVS is the CDR1 and FQNEAQ is the CDR2. V loses 4 bases, J loses 4 bases, and the germline ends lie 10 bases apart. The CDR3 runs 13 residues from the cysteine to the phenylalanine. CDR3 DNA is the only sequence kept; it has 39 bases, read in frame from the first base. This sequence was found in an adult who was a healthcare worker with PCR-confirmed SARS-CoV-2 infection or an uninfected control (not recorded which). The sample was whole blood. This sequence uses TRBV7-8 and TRBJ1-1; confidence is insufficient to name the D gene. The nucleotide sequence is TGTGCCAGCAGCTCACGTAGGGCCACTGAAGCTTTCTTT. Its translation reads: CASSSRRATEAFF.